A selection of T cell receptor beta chains follows, all from one sample in a study of CD8 T cells in Susac syndrome. TCRdb ran MiXCR on the immunoSEQ multiplex PCR reads and lists one entry per CDR3 protein. The table has hundreds of thousands of distinct CDR3 sequences, around 95% seen once. Sequencing used CD4+ T cells from PBMCs. The receptor source for this set is a human donor with multiple sclerosis. Both conserved end residues are part of each CDR3. A D gene is named only where the DNA matches it firmly. Some rows have no size entry. The others give once, few or many, or a class for an expanded clone.

cdr3_aa cdr3_nt j_call d_call clone_size v_call
CASRGQGGNQPQHF TGTGCCAGCAGGGGACAGGGCGGGAATCAGCCCCAGCATTTT TRBJ1-5 TRBD1 few TRBV2
CATSDTGAPSYNEQFF TGTGCCACCAGTGACACAGGGGCCCCGTCCTACAATGAGCAGTTCTTC TRBJ2-1 TRBD1 NA TRBV24-1
CASSQRRAHPGSGRLTDTQYF TGTGCCAGCAGCCAACGCCGGGCCCATCCCGGCAGCGGGAGACTCACAGATACGCAGTATTTT TRBJ2-3 TRBD2 NA TRBV3-1
CASTQGSGRGRGDTQYF TGTGCCAGTACCCAAGGATCGGGCAGGGGGCGCGGGGATACGCAGTATTTT TRBJ2-3 TRBD1 once TRBV19
CASTKSVTKNIQYF TGTGCCAGCACCAAATCTGTAACCAAAAACATTCAGTACTTC TRBJ2-4 NA NA TRBV2
CASSQVDTGSTDTQYF TGCGCCAGCAGCCAAGTCGACACAGGTTCCACAGATACGCAGTATTTT TRBJ2-3 NA NA TRBV4-1
CASSFRGLAGGLDTQYF TGTGCCAGCAGCTTCCGCGGGCTAGCGGGAGGGTTGGATACGCAGTATTTT TRBJ2-3 TRBD2 NA TRBV7-2
CASTQGQATYNEQFF TGCGCCAGCACCCAGGGACAGGCTACCTACAATGAGCAGTTCTTC TRBJ2-1 TRBD1 NA TRBV23-1
CASSLLGTREPQHF TGTGCCAGCAGTTTATTGGGGACCCGAGAGCCCCAGCATTTT TRBJ1-5 NA NA TRBV28
CASSEIKGSRENEKLFF TGTGCCAGCAGTGAAATTAAGGGTAGCAGGGAGAATGAAAAACTGTTTTTT TRBJ1-4 NA NA TRBV25-1
CSVEDPIGPEAFF TGCAGCGTTGAAGATCCAATAGGACCCGAAGCTTTCTTT TRBJ1-1 NA NA TRBV29-1
CAIRPTADNSPLHF TGTGCCATCAGGCCGACAGCCGATAATTCACCCCTCCACTTT TRBJ1-6 NA NA TRBV10-3
CASSLDAQGKLNAFF TGTGCCAGCAGCTTAGACGCACAGGGAAAACTGAACGCTTTCTTT TRBJ1-1 NA NA TRBV7-6
CASALGHMETQYF TGTGCCAGCGCCTTAGGACATATGGAGACCCAGTACTTC TRBJ2-5 NA NA TRBV12-3/TRBV12-4
CASSPGGGNSPLHF TGTGCCAGCAGCCCCGGGGGAGGGAATTCACCCCTCCACTTT TRBJ1-6 NA few TRBV7-2
CASSSSGRETQYF TGTGCCAGCAGCTCTAGCGGGCGGGAGACCCAGTACTTC TRBJ2-5 TRBD2 NA TRBV7-9
CASNQDRDEKLFF TGTGCCAGTAATCAGGACAGGGATGAAAAACTGTTTTTT TRBJ1-4 TRBD1 NA TRBV19
CASSLIEGRGRETQYF TGTGCCAGCAGTTTGATTGAGGGGCGCGGGCGAGAGACCCAGTACTTC TRBJ2-5 NA NA TRBV28
CASSFQALLTDTQYF TGTGCCAGCAGCTTCCAGGCGTTACTCACAGATACGCAGTATTTT TRBJ2-3 NA NA TRBV7-8
CSVEDGGQRTQYF TGCAGCGTTGAAGATGGGGGACAAAGGACCCAGTACTTC TRBJ2-5 NA few TRBV29-1
CASSTYRTETQYF TGTGCCAGCAGCACCTACAGAACAGAGACCCAGTACTTC TRBJ2-5 NA NA TRBV7-3
CASSLESGVRGSGANVLTF TGTGCCAGCAGCTTAGAGAGTGGGGTCAGAGGGTCTGGGGCCAACGTCCTGACTTTC TRBJ2-6 NA NA TRBV7-9
CASSLSLAGFNEQFF TGTGCCAGCAGCTTAAGCCTAGCGGGCTTCAATGAGCAGTTCTTC TRBJ2-1 TRBD2 NA TRBV7-7
CASSVNRGASDTQYF TGTGCCAGCAGCGTAAATCGGGGTGCGTCAGATACGCAGTATTTT TRBJ2-3 NA NA TRBV9